These 14 T cell receptor beta chains were sequenced from one sample in a study of T cell responses to AZD1222 COVID-19 vaccine (dated by TCRdb to the early 2020s). Library creation used the immunoSEQ multiplex PCR assay. This is the immuneACCESS table as TCRdb keeps it, with only in-frame sequences that have V and J called. A part of the clones is gone; compared with another copy, unresolved V genes explain less than half, and the rest is unexplained. This sample gives tens of thousands of clones in total; around three quarters of them show up just once. The ten largest clones add up to under 5% of the sample. The intended sense of this specimen's time point label: baseline before first vaccination. Sequences were derived from peripheral blood, sampled on day 0 of AZD1222 vaccination. The receptors come from an adult in good health.

The chain carries TRBV6-5 and TRBJ2-2, with 10 bases fitting TRBD1. The CDR3 totals 13 residues. The germline V gene encodes CDR1 MNHEY and CDR2 SVGAGI. With 8 bases clipped from V and 6 bases from J, the junction kept 3 bases outside the gene matches. This CDR3 is CASSGQGSGELFF. CDR3 in DNA: TGTGCCAGCTCGGGACAGGGGTCCGGGGAGCTGTTTTTT.

This chain uses TRBV19 with TRBJ1-2, with D perhaps matching TRBD1 (6 bases). Trimming pared 6 bases from V and 7 bases from J, leaving 15 bases between. Germline assignment: CDR1 LNHDA and CDR2 SQIVND (reference sequence). This CDR3 has 13 residues. CDR3 sequence: CASSPGVESGYTF. CDR3 sequence (DNA): TGTGCCAGTAGCCCAGGGGTTGAGTCTGGCTACACCTTC.

The CDR3 region has the DNA TGCGCCTCCTCTTTGGGGGTAGGGGCCTACGAGCAGTACTTC. Amino acid sequence: CASSLGVGAYEQYF. V and J are TRBV5-1 and TRBJ2-7; D may be TRBD1 or TRBD2 (5 bases each). Trimming removed 10 bases from V and 2 bases from J, with 19 bases in between. The germline V gene encodes CDR1 SGHRS and CDR2 YFSETQ. The CDR3 has 14 amino acids.

This clone is medium-sized within its sample. The chain carries TRBV6-1 and TRBJ2-7; D unresolved. Trimming stripped 1 base from V and 3 bases from J, with 7 bases between. Germline V gene sequence: CDR1 MNHNS, CDR2 SASEGT. The CDR3 has 13 residues. In DNA, the CDR3 is TGTGCCAGCAGTGAAGGCAAGAGCTACGAGCAGTACTTC. Amino acids: CASSEGKSYEQYF.

This clone was seen a few times. The chain carries TRBV9 and TRBJ1-3; D might be TRBD1 (5 bases). Trimming cost V 0 bases and J 0 bases, with 13 bases left between them. This CDR3 is built from 17 residues. Germline lookup yields CDR1 SGDLS and CDR2 YYNGEE. DNA for the CDR3: TGTGCCAGCAGCGTAGGAGTGGCAGGGACCTCTGGAAACACCATATATTTT. Encoded protein: CASSVGVAGTSGNTIYF.

The J gene is TRBJ1-3, the V gene TRBV18, with 7 bases fitting TRBD1. This CDR3 contains 15 residues. The trim removed 3 bases at V and 0 bases at J, leaving 2 bases unmatched. The germline gives CDR1 KGHSH, CDR2 LQKENI. The CDR3 nucleotides are TGTGCCAGCTCACCCCGGGACAGCTCTGGAAACACCATATATTTT. Translating it yields CASSPRDSSGNTIYF.

V and J are TRBV18 and TRBJ1-6; D possibly corresponds to TRBD1 (5 bases). The CDR3 extends over 14 amino acids. CDR1 KGHSH and CDR2 LQKENI come from the germline V gene. Between the trimmed V and J ends, which lost 3 bases and 7 bases, there was a span of 10 bases. The CDR3 protein is CASSPPGTNSPLHF. CDR3 in DNA: TGTGCCAGCTCACCTCCCGGGACCAATTCACCCCTCCACTTT.

This rearrangement joins TRBV28 to TRBJ2-5; 8 positions match TRBD1. The CDR3 runs 13 residues. After removal of 6 bases from V and 3 bases from J, the junction contained 3 bases not matched to a gene. The germline gives CDR1 MDHEN, CDR2 SYDVKM. CDR3 protein: CASRATGEETQYF. The CDR3 DNA is TGTGCCAGCAGGGCGACAGGGGAAGAGACCCAGTACTTC.

This chain uses TRBV19 with TRBJ1-5; D is unresolved. This CDR3 region has 17 residues. CDR1 and CDR2 from the germline V gene are LNHDA and SQIVND (reference sequence). Trimming removed 6 bases at V and 5 bases at J, with 23 bases between. The CDR3 DNA sequence: TGTGCCAGTAGCATTTTTGTATGGCAGGACGAGGATCAGCCCCAGCATTTT. Translated, it gives CASSIFVWQDEDQPQHF.

The chain couples TRBV28 to TRBJ2-7; D unclear. The germline V gene encodes CDR1 MDHEN and CDR2 SYDVKM. This CDR3 contains 16 residues. V lost 5 bases, J lost 0 bases, and 17 bases lay in between. CDR3 sequence: CASSPVDGTLSYEQYF. The CDR3 nucleotides are TGTGCCAGCAGTCCTGTGGACGGTACTCTCTCCTACGAGCAGTACTTC.

V and J are TRBV7-9 and TRBJ1-4; no firm D call. V lost 1 base and J lost 8, with 14 bases in between. Germline-derived CDR1 and CDR2 are SEHNR and FQNEAQ (reference sequence). The CDR3 is 15 amino acids. The CDR3 loop reads CASSLVLFSDEKLFF. In DNA, the CDR3 is TGTGCCAGCAGCTTAGTATTGTTCAGTGACGAAAAACTGTTTTTT.

CDR3 protein: CASSSEQGVFF. Here the CDR3 DNA reads TGTGCCAGCAGTTCCGAACAGGGTGTGTTCTTT. The chain employs TRBV28 and TRBJ1-1, with D perhaps matching TRBD1 (6 bases). CDR1 MDHEN and CDR2 SYDVKM come from the germline V gene. V lost 4 bases and J 14 bases, leaving 14 bases between the germline ends. The CDR3 spans 11 residues.

V usage is TRBV10-3 and J usage is TRBJ1-2; 9 bases fit TRBD1. This CDR3 contains 17 residues. V trimming: 2 bases; J trimming: 0 bases; junction bases outside the gene matches: 7. Germline V gene lookup returns CDR1 ENHRY and CDR2 SYGVKD. Here the CDR3 DNA reads TGTGCCATCAGTGAGCTGACAGGACAGGGGACTAACTATGGCTACACCTTC. Translation gives CAISELTGQGTNYGYTF.

The chain is built from TRBV30 and TRBJ1-3, with D maybe TRBD1 (5 bases). The CDR3 consists of 13 residues. Germline V gene data show CDR1 as GTSNPN and CDR2 as SVGIG (reference sequence). Trimming stripped 2 bases from V and 6 bases from J, with 11 bases between. CDR3 DNA: TGTGCCTGGAGTAGAGGGGCTGAAAACACCATATATTTT. This translates into CAWSRGAENTIYF. Together with reference TRBV30 and TRBJ1-3, the CDR3 gives the full variable domain: SQTIHQWPATLVQPVGSPLSLECTVEGTSNPNLYWYRQAAGRGLQLLFYSVGIGQISSEVPQNLSASRPQDRQFILSSKKLLLSDSGFYLCAWSRGAENTIYFGEGSWLTVV.